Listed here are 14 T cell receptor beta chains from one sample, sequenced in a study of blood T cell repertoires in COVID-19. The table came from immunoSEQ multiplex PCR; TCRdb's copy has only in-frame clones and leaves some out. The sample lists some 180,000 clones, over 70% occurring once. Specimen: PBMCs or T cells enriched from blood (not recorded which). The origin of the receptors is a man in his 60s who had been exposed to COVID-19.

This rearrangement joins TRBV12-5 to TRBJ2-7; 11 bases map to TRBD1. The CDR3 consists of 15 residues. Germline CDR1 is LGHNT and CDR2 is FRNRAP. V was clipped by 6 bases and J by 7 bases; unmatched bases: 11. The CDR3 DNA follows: TGTGCTAGTGGAGCCGGGACAGGGGGACTGAGAGAGCAGTACTTC. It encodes CASGAGTGGLREQYF. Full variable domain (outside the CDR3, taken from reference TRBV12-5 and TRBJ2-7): DARVTQTPRHKVTEMGQEVTMRCQPILGHNTVFWYRQTMMQGLELLAYFRNRAPLDDSGMPKDRFSAEMPDATLATLKIQPSEPRDSAVYFCASGAGTGGLREQYFGPGTRLTVT.

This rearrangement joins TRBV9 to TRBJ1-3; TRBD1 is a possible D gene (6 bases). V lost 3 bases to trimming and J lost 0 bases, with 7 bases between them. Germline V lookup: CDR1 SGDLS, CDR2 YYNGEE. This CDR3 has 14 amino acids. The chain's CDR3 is CASSATGSGNTIYF. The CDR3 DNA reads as TGTGCCAGCAGCGCGACAGGCTCTGGAAACACCATATATTTT.

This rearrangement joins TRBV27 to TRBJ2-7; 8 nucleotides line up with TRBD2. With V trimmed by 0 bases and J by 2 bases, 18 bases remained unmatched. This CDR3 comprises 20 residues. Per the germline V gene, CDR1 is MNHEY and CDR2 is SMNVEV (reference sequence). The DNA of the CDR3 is TGTGCCAGCAGTTTATCGCCGACCTACTTCACTAGCGGCGCTACCTACGAGCAGTACTTC. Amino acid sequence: CASSLSPTYFTSGATYEQYF.

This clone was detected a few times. CDR3 in DNA: TGTGCCAGCAGTCCGGATCCAGGGGGCGGTGGCGGGGAGCTGTTTTTT. This gives the protein CASSPDPGGGGGELFF. The chain combines TRBV7-3 with TRBJ2-2; 8 bases fit TRBD1. The V and J ends lost 6 bases and 7 bases, in that order; junction bases with no gene match: 13. The CDR3 length is 16 residues. Germline V lookup: CDR1 SGHTA, CDR2 FQGTGA.

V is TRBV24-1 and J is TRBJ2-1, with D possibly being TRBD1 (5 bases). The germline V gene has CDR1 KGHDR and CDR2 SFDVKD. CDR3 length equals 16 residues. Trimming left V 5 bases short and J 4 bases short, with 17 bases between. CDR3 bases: TGTGCCACCAGTGTTGCTGTCGCAGGGCTATACAATGAGCAGTTCTTC. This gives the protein CATSVAVAGLYNEQFF.

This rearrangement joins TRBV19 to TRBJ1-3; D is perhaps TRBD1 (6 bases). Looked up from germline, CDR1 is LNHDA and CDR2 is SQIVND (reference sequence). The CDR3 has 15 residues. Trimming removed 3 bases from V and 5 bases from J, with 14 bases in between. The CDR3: CASSIPGTYRNTIYF. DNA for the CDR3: TGTGCCAGTAGTATCCCCGGGACATACCGAAACACCATATATTTT.

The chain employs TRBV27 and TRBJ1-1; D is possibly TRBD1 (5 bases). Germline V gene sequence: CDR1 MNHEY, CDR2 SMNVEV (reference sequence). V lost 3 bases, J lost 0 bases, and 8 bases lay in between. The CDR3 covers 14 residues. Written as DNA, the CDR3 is TGTGCCAGCAGTTTTGGGGCTCTGAACACTGAAGCTTTCTTT. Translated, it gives CASSFGALNTEAFF.

For the CDR3, the DNA is TGCGCCAGCAGCCAAGAGTTTTCAGTGGCGGGCTCGCAGACCCAGTACTTC. Translation gives CASSQEFSVAGSQTQYF. The rearrangement links TRBV4-1 to TRBJ2-5; tentative D call: TRBD2 (5 bases). Trimming took off 0 bases at V and 6 bases at J, with 20 bases between the two ends. The CDR3 length is 17 residues. Germline V gives CDR1 MGHRA, CDR2 YSYEKL.

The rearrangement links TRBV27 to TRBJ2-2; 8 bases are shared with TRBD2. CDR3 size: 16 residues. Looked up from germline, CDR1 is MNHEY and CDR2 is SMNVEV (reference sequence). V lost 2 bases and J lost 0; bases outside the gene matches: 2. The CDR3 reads CASSLLSGANTGELFF. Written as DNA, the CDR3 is TGTGCCAGCAGTTTACTTAGCGGGGCGAACACCGGGGAGCTGTTTTTT.

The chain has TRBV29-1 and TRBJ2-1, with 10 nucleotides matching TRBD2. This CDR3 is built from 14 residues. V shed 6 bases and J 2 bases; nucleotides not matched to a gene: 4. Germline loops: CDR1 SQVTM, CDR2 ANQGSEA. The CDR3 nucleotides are TGCAGCGTCTCTAGCGGGAGCGCCTACAATGAGCAGTTCTTC. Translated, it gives CSVSSGSAYNEQFF.

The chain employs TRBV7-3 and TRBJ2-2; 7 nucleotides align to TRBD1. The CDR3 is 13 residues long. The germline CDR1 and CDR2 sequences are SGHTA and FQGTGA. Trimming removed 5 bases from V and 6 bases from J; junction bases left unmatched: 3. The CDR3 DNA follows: TGTGCCAGCAGCAGTACAGGGGCCGGGGAGCTGTTTTTT. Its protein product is CASSSTGAGELFF.

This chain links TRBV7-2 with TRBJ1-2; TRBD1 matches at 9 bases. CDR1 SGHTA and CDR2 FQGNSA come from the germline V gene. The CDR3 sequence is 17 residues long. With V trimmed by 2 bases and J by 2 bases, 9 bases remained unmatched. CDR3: CASSLSGGTGRNYGYTF. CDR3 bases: TGTGCCAGCAGCTTATCGGGGGGGACAGGGAGAAACTATGGCTACACCTTC.

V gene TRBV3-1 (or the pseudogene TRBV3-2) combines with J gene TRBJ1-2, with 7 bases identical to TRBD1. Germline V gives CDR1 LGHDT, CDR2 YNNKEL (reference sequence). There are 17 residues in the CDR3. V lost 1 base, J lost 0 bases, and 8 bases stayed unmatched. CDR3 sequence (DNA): TGTGCCAGCAGCCAAGGGGTTGGGGGGACAGCTAACTATGGCTACACCTTC. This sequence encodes CASSQGVGGTANYGYTF.

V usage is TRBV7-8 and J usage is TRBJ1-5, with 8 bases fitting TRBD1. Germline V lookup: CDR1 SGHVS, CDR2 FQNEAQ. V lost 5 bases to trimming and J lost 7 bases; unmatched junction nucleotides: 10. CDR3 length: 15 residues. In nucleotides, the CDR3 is TGTGCCAGCAGCCCCCAGGACAGGGCAGGGCAGCCCCAGCATTTT. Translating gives CASSPQDRAGQPQHF.